These 5 T cell receptor beta chains came from one sample sequenced in a study of T cells in Graves' hyperthyroidism and ophthalmopathy. The source material, RNA transcripts, was used to amplify TCR beta CDR3 regions. The HTBI primer set was used in a first-round RT-PCR of the TCR CDR3. TCRdb redid the calling of the multiplex PCR reads with MiXCR, one entry per CDR3 protein. The data show around 400,000 distinct CDR3 sequences, around 14% seen once. The sample taken for sequencing was blood. The source is a woman between 18 and 29 years old with Graves' hyperthyroidism that later progressed to Graves' ophthalmopathy.

This chain connects TRBV5-1 to TRBJ1-3, with a weak D call TRBD1 (5 bases). This CDR3 is 16 amino acids long. Germline V gene data show CDR1 as SGHRS and CDR2 as YFSETQ. V dropped 4 bases and J dropped 0 bases, with 14 bases sitting between them. The CDR3 bases are TGCGCCAGCAGCGACCCGAGCAGGGCCTCTGGAAACACCATATATTTT. The encoded protein is CASSDPSRASGNTIYF.

This clonotype was recorded at least ten times. The chain carries TRBV6-1 and TRBJ2-1, with 11 nucleotides matching TRBD2. Looked up from germline, CDR1 is MNHNS and CDR2 is SASEGT. The ends lost 5 bases at V and 4 bases at J; junction bases unmatched: 7. The CDR3 loop spans 16 amino acids. CDR3 protein: CASSTTGTSGYNEQFF. Written as DNA, the CDR3 is TGTGCCAGCAGTACGACCGGGACTAGCGGATACAATGAGCAGTTCTTC.

This clonotype has more than one count but fewer than ten. The V and J genes are TRBV20-1 and TRBJ2-5; 9 bases fit TRBD2. Germline V lookup: CDR1 DFQATT, CDR2 SNEGSKA (reference sequence). Losses at the gene ends were 0 bases for V and 4 bases for J; bases not matched to a gene: 21. The CDR3 covers 20 residues. In nucleotides, the CDR3 is TGCAGTGCTAGAGATTCGTTCGGTGATAGCGGGAGTTTTTTATTAGAGACCCAGTACTTC. The encoded protein is CSARDSFGDSGSFLLETQYF.

This clonotype has a handful of counts. The J gene is TRBJ2-1, the V gene TRBV4-3; D unclear. Germline CDR1 reads LGHNA; CDR2 reads YSLEER. The CDR3 runs 15 residues. V shed 3 bases and J shed 0 bases, with 9 bases lying between them. The CDR3 reads CASSQGRSSYNEQFF. DNA of the CDR3: TGCGCCAGCAGCCAGGGAAGAAGCTCCTACAATGAGCAGTTCTTC.

This clonotype showed up many times. The genes are TRBV12-3 or TRBV12-4 and TRBJ2-3; D not certain. The CDR3 spans 14 residues. The germline V and J ends were trimmed by 2 bases and 4 bases, with 10 bases remaining between them. CDR3 in amino acids: CASSLTRLADTQYF. The DNA of the CDR3 is TGTGCCAGCAGTTTAACGCGTCTCGCAGATACGCAGTATTTT.